This TCR beta chain comes out of a study of cytomegalovirus exposure and HLA in healthy donors. The study's findings and limits: Earlier analysis found most TCR beta V segments productive about 87% or about 30% of the time. TCR beta sequences numbering more than 15,000 were associated with HLA alleles at 0.05 false discovery rate in a later analysis.

The ends lost 7 bases at V and 1 base at J; junction bases unmatched: 2. Per germline, CDR1 SGHRS and CDR2 YFSETQ. CDR3 length: 15 residues. A note on this clone: No antigen is known for it.

Amplification used 60 Vbeta primers and 13 Jbeta primers. Original handling: Roughly 11 million shared chains were among approximately 87 million unique TCR beta chains counted in a later analysis. Here immunoSEQ multiplex PCR was the method, and the copy in TCRdb shows in-frame clones only, minus some. V and J calls and clone size are as listed in that table; D and trimming were resolved from the DNA. Found here are 180,000 or so clones, 82% of them singletons; the top ten hold roughly 1.4%. V gene TRBV5-1 combines with J gene TRBJ2-3; 14 bases are a match to TRBD2. The sequenced material came from PBMCs. This sequence was found in a man aged 35 to 55 in good health and CMV-seronegative. CDR3 in DNA: TGCGCCAGCGGACTAGCGGGGGGAGGCACAGATACGCAGTATTTT. As protein: CASGLAGGGTDTQYF.